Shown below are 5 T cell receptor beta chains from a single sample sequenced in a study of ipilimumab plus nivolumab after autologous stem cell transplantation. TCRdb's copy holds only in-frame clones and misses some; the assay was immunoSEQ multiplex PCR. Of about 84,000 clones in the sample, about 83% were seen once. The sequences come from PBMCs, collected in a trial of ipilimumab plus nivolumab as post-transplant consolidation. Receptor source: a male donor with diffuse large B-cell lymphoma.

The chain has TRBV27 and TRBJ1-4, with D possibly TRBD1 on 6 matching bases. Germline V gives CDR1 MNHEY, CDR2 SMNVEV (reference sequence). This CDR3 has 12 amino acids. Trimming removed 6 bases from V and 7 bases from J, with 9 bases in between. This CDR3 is CASRGAGEKLFF. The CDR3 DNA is TGTGCCAGCAGGGGGGCGGGTGAAAAACTGTTTTTT.

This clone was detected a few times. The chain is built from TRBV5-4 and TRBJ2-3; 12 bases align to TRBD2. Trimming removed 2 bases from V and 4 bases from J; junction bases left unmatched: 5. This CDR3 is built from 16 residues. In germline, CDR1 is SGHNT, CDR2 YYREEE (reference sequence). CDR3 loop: CASSFRLAGGADTQYF. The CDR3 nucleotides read TGTGCCAGCAGCTTCCGGCTAGCGGGAGGGGCAGATACGCAGTATTTT.

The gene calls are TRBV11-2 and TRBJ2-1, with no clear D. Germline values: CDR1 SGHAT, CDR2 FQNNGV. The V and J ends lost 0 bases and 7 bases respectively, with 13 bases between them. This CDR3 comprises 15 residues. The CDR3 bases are TGTGCCAGCAGCTTAGACCGACCTCGAGGTAATGAGCAGTTCTTC. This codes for CASSLDRPRGNEQFF.

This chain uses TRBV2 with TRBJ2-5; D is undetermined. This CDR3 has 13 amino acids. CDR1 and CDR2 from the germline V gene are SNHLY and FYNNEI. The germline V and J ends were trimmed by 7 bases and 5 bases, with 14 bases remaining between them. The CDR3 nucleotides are TGTGCCAGCAAAAGCTCCCCCACGGAGACCCAGTACTTC. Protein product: CASKSSPTETQYF.

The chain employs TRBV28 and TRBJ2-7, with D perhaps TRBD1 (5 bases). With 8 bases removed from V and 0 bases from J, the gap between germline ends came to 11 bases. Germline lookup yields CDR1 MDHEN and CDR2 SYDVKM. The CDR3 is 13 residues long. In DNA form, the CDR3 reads TGTGCCAGCGTTCAGGGCACCTCCTACGAGCAGTACTTC. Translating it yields CASVQGTSYEQYF.